The 8 T cell receptor beta chains listed next were all sequenced from one sample in a study of shared clonotypes between healthy human individuals. TCRdb's table, derived via immunoSEQ multiplex PCR, lists solely in-frame clones and lacks some. The sample contains 450,000 to 500,000 clones, 79% of which appear only once. Sequencing was performed on PBMCs. Receptor source: a woman aged 40 to 50 in good health. Some clones in this sample may be carry-over from other donors' samples.

The sample holds a few counts of this clone. J is TRBJ2-4 and V is TRBV30; the D is unclear. With 0 bases removed from V and 6 bases from J, the gap between germline ends came to 9 bases. The CDR3 extends over 13 amino acids. Looked up from germline, CDR1 is GTSNPN and CDR2 is SVGIG (reference sequence). DNA for the CDR3: TGTGCCTGGAGTGTCGGAGTCGGAAACATTCAGTACTTC. Amino acid sequence: CAWSVGVGNIQYF.

The V and J genes are TRBV2 and TRBJ1-4, with D possibly TRBD1 on 6 matching bases. CDR1 and CDR2 (germline): SNHLY, FYNNEI. This CDR3 spans 14 amino acids. With 4 bases removed from V and 8 bases from J, the gap between germline ends came to 14 bases. CDR3 sequence: CASSAEGVGEKLFF. As DNA, the CDR3 is TGTGCCAGCAGTGCAGAGGGGGTAGGGGAAAAACTGTTTTTT.

The CDR3 reads CASSLNGQSNTEAFF. The CDR3 DNA follows: TGTGCCAGCTCCCTCAACGGACAGTCGAACACTGAAGCTTTCTTT. The chain carries TRBV18 and TRBJ1-1, with D possibly TRBD1 on 6 matching bases. This CDR3 is built from 15 residues. V dropped 6 bases and J dropped 1 base, with 15 bases sitting between them. Germline V gene sequence: CDR1 KGHSH, CDR2 LQKENI.

Here the CDR3 reads CASSIGLAGGAGETQYF. The CDR3 DNA reads TGTGCCAGCAGTATCGGACTAGCGGGAGGTGCGGGGGAGACCCAGTACTTC. The chain is built from TRBV28 and TRBJ2-5; 14 bases agree with TRBD2. V lost 5 bases and J lost 5; bases outside the gene matches: 10. Germline CDR1 is MDHEN and CDR2 is SYDVKM. CDR3 length equals 17 residues. Drawing the rest from reference TRBV28 and TRBJ2-5, the complete variable domain is DVKVTQSSRYLVKRTGEKVFLECVQDMDHENMFWYRQDPGLGLRLIYFSYDVKMKEKGDIPEGYSVSREKKERFSLILESASTNQTSMYLCASSIGLAGGAGETQYFGPGTRLLVL.

V usage is TRBV10-3 and J usage is TRBJ1-5; D call uncertain. V shed 3 bases and J shed 4 bases, with 10 bases lying between them. This CDR3 has 14 residues. Germline V gene sequence: CDR1 ENHRY, CDR2 SYGVKD. The CDR3 DNA reads as TGTGCCATCAGTGACGGACCGATAAATCAGCCCCAGCATTTT. Its translation: CAISDGPINQPQHF.

J is TRBJ1-1 and V is TRBV6-5; D gene ambiguous. Germline V gene data show CDR1 as MNHEY and CDR2 as SVGAGI. This CDR3 is 14 amino acids long. V gave up 2 bases and J gave up 1 base, with 8 bases separating them. CDR3 region: CASSYNGENTEAFF. In nucleotides, the CDR3 is TGTGCCAGCAGTTACAATGGGGAGAACACTGAAGCTTTCTTT.

This chain links TRBV4-3 with TRBJ1-4; D is uncertain. The V gene's germline CDR1 is LGHNA and CDR2 YSLEER. Trimming took 1 base from V and 3 from J, leaving 6 bases between them. The length of the CDR3 is 14 residues. The CDR3 nucleotides read TGCGCCAGCAGCCAAGGAGATTCTAATGAAAAACTGTTTTTT. It encodes CASSQGDSNEKLFF.

The chain uses TRBV5-1 and TRBJ2-3; TRBD1 agrees at 10 bases. V shed 0 bases, J shed 14 bases, and the junction held 3 bases outside the gene matches. CDR3 size: 12 residues. CDR1 and CDR2 (germline): SGHRS, YFSETQ. CDR3 amino acids: CASSLGDRGWYF. CDR3 DNA sequence: TGCGCCAGCAGCTTGGGGGACAGGGGTTGGTATTTT.